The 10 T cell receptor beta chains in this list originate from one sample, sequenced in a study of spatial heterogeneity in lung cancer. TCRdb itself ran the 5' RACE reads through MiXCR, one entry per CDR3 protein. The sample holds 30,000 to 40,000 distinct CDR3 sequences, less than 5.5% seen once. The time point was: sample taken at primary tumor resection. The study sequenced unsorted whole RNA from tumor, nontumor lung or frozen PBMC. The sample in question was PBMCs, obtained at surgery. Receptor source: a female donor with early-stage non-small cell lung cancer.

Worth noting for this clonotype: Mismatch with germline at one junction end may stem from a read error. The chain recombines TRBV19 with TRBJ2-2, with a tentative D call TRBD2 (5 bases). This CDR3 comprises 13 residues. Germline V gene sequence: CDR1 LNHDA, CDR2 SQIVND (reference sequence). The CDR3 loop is CATRTGWAGELFF. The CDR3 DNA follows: TGTGCCACCAGGACGGGTTGGGCCGGGGAGCTGTTCTTT.

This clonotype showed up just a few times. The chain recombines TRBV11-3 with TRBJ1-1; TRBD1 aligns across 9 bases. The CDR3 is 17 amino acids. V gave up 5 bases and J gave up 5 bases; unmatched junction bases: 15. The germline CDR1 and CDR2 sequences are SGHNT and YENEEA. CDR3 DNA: TGTGCCAGCAGCATCAACAGGGGACAGGGTCGAGAGACTGAAGCTTTCTTT. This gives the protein CASSINRGQGRETEAFF.

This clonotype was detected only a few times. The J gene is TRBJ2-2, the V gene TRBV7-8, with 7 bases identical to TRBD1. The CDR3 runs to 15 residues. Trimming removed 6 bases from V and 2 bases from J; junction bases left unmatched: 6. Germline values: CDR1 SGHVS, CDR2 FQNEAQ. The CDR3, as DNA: TGTGCCAGCAGGACGACAGGGACCAACACCGGGGAGCTGTTTTTT. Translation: CASRTTGTNTGELFF.

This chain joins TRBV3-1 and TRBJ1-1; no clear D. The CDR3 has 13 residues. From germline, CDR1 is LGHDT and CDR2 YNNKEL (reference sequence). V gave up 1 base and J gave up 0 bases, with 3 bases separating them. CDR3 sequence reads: CASSQGLNTEAFF. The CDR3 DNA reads TGTGCCAGCAGCCAAGGATTGAACACTGAAGCTTTCTTT.

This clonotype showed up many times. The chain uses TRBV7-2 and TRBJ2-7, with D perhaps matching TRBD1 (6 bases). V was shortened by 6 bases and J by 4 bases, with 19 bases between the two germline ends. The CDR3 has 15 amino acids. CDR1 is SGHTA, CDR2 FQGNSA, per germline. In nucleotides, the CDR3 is TGTGCCAGCAGTCTCCAGGGGCCCGCGGCGTACGAGCAGTACTTC. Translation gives CASSLQGPAAYEQYF.

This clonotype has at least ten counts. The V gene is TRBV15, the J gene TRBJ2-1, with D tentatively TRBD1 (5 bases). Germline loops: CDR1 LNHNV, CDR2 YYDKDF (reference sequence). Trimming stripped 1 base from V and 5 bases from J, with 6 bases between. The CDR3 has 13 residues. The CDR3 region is CATSRGRDNEQFF. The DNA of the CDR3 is TGTGCCACCAGCAGAGGCAGGGACAATGAGCAGTTCTTC.

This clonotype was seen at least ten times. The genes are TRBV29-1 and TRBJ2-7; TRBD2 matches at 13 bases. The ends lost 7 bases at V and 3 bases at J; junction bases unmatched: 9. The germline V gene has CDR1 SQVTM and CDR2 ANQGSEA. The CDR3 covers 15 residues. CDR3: CSAVPGLAGDYEQYF. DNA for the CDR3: TGCAGCGCCGTCCCCGGACTAGCGGGGGACTACGAGCAGTACTTC.

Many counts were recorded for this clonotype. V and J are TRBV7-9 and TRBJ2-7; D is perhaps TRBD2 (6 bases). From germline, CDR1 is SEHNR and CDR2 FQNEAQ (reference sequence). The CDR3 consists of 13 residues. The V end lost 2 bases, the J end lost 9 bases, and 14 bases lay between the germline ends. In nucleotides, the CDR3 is TGTGCCAGCAGCTTATTGGCCGGGACTGGGCAGTACTTC. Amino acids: CASSLLAGTGQYF.

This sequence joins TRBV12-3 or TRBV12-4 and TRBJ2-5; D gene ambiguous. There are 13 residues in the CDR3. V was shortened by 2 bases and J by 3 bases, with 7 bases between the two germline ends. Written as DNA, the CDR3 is TGTGCCAGCAGTTTAAACCGGAAAGAGACCCAGTACTTC. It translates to CASSLNRKETQYF.

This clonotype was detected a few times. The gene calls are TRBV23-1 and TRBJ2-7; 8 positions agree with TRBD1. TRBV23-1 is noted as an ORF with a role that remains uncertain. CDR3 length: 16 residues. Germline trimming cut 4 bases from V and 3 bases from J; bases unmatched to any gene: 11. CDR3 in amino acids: CASSPTDRGNIYEQYF. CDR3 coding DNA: TGCGCCAGCAGTCCCACCGACAGGGGAAATATCTACGAGCAGTACTTC.